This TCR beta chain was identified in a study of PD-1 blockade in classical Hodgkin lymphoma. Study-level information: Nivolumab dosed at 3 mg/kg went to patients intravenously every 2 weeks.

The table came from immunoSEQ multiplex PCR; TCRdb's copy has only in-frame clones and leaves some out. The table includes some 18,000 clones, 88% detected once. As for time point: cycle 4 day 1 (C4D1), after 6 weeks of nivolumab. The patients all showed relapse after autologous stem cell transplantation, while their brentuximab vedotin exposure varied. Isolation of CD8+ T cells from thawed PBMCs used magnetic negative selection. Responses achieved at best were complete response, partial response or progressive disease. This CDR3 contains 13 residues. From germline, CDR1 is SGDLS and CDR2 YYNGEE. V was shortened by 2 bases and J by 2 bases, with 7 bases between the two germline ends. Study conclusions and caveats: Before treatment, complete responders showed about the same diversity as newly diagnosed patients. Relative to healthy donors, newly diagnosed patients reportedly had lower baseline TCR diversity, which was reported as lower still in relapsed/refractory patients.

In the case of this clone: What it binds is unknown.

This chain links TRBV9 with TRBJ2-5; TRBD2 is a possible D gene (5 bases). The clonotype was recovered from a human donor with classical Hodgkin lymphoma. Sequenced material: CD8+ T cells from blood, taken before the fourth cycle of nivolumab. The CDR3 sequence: CASSVRGQETQYF. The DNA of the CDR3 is TGTGCCAGCAGCGTCCGGGGACAAGAGACCCAGTACTTC.